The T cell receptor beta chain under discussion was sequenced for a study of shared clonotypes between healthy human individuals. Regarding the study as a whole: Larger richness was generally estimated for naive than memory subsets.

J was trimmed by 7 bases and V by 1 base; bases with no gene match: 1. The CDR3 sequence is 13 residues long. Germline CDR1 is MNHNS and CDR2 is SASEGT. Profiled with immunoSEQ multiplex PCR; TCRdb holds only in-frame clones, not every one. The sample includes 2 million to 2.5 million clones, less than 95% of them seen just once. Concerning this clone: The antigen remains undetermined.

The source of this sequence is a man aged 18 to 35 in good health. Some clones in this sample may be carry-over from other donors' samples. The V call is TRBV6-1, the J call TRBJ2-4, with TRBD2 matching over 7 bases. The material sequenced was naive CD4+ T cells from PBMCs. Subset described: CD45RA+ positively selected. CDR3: CASSEVGRNIQYF. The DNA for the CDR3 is TGTGCCAGCAGTGAAGTCGGGAGGAACATTCAGTACTTC.